This TCR beta chain was observed in a study of blood T cells in healthy people across ages. Study-wide results and limits: The study could not conclusively compare naive and antigen-experienced cells, given its unsorted PBMCs.

About this clonotype: Its matching antigen is unknown.

Each donor was a healthy Caucasian individual from Russia, aged about 6 to 95. This CDR3 has 15 residues. Germline V gives CDR1 SGDLS, CDR2 YYNGEE. Trimming removed 1 base from V and 2 bases from J; junction bases left unmatched: 4. Next came a second PCR, run for about 6 to 12 cycles, which used a sample-barcoded 5' primer along with a J-beta primer mix. Every molecule of cDNA carried a tag from a template-switch adaptor with 12 random nucleotides. Using its own MiXCR run on the 5' RACE reads, TCRdb lists one record per CDR3 protein. The profile shows about 1.6 million distinct CDR3 sequences, 34% of them singletons.

This TCR came from a woman in her twenties or thirties in good health. The rearrangement joins TRBV9 to TRBJ2-3; TRBD2 matches at 7 bases. Sequencing input: blood. CDR3 protein: CASSVFQRDTDTQYF. The CDR3 nucleotides are TGTGCCAGCAGCGTATTCCAGCGGGACACAGATACGCAGTATTTT.